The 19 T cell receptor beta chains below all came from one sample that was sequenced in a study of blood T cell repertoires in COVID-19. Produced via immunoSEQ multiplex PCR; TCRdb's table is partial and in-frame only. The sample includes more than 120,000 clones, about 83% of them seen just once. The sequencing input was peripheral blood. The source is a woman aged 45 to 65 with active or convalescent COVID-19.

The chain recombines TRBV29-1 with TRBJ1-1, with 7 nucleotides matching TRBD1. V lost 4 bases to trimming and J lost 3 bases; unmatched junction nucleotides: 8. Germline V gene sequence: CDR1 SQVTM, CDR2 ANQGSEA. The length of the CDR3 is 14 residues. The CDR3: CSVGRGGSDTEAFF. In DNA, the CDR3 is TGCAGCGTTGGGAGAGGGGGCAGCGACACTGAAGCTTTCTTT.

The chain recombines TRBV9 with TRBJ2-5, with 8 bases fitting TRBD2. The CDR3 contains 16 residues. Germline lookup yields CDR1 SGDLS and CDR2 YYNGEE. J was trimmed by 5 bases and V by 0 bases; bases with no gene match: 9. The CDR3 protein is CASSVGVGGVFETQYF. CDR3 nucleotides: TGTGCCAGCAGCGTAGGAGTCGGGGGGGTATTTGAGACCCAGTACTTC.

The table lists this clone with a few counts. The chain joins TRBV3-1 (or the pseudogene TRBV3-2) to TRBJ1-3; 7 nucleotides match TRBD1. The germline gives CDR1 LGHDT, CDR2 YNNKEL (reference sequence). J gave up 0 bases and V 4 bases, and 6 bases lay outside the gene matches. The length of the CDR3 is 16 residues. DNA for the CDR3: TGTGCCAGCAGCCTGAGGACAGGTTCCTCTGGAAACACCATATATTTT. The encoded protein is CASSLRTGSSGNTIYF.

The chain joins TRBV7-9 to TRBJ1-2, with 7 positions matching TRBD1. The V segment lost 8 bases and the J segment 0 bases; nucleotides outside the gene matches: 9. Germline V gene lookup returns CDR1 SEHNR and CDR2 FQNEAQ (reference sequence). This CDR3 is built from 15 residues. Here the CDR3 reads CASAHLGTANYGYTF. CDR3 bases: TGTGCCAGCGCGCACCTCGGGACAGCTAACTATGGCTACACCTTC.

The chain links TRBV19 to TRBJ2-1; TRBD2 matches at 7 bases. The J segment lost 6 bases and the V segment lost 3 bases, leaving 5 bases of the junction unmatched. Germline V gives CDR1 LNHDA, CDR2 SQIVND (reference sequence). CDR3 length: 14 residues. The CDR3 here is CASSMGGTINEQFF. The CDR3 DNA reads TGTGCCAGTAGTATGGGGGGGACTATCAATGAGCAGTTCTTC.

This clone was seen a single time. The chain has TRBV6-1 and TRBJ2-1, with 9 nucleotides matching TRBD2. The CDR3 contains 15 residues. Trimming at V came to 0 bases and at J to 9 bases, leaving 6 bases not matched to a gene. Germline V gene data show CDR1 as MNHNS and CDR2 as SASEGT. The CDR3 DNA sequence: TGTGCCAGCAGTGAAGCGGCTAGCGGGAAAATTGAGCAGTTCTTC. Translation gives CASSEAASGKIEQFF.

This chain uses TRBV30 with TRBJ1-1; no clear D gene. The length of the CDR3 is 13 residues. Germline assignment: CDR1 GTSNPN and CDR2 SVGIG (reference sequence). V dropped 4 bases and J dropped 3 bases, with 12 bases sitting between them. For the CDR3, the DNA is TGTGCCTGGACTAGGAAGTACGACACTGAAGCTTTCTTT. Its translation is CAWTRKYDTEAFF.

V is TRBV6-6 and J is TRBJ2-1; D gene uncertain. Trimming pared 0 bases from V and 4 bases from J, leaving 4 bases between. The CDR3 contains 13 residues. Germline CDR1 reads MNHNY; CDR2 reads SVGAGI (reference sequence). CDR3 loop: CASSYSGYNEQFF. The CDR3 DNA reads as TGTGCCAGCAGTTACTCCGGGTACAATGAGCAGTTCTTC.

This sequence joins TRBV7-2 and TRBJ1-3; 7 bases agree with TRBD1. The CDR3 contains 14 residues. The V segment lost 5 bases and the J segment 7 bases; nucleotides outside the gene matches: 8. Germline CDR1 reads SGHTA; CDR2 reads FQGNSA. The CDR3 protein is CASSDRAYGNTIYF. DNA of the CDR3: TGTGCCAGCAGCGACAGGGCTTATGGGAACACCATATATTTT.

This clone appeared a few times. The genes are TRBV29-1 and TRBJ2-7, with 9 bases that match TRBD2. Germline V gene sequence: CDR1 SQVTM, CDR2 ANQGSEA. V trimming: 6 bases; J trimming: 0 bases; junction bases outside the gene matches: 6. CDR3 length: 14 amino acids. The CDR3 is CSVSTSGSSYEQYF. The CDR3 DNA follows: TGCAGCGTGTCGACTAGCGGAAGCTCCTACGAGCAGTACTTC.

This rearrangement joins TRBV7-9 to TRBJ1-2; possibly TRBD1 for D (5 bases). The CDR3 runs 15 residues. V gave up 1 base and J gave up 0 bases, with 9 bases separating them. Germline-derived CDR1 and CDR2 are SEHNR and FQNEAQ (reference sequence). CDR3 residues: CASSLGDSSNYGYTF. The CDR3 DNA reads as TGTGCCAGCAGCTTAGGGGACTCCTCTAACTATGGCTACACCTTC.

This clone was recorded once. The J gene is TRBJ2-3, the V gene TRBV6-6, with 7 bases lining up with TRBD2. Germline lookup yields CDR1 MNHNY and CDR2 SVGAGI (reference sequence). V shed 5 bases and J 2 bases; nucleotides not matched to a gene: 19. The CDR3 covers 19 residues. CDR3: CASSLSDPRGGGATDTQYF. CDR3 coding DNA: TGTGCCAGCAGTCTCTCAGACCCTCGCGGGGGAGGCGCCACAGATACGCAGTATTTT.

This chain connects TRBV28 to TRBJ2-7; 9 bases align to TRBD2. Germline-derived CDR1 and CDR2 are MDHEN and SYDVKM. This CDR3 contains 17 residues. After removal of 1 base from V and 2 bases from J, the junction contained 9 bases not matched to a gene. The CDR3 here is CASSLLPGLAGTYEQYF. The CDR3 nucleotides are TGTGCCAGCAGTTTATTACCGGGACTAGCCGGAACCTACGAGCAGTACTTC.

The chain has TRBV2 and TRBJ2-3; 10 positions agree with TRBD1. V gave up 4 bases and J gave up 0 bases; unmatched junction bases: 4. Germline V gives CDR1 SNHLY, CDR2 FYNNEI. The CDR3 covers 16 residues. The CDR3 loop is CASSGQGAISTDTQYF. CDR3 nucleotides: TGTGCCAGCAGTGGACAGGGGGCCATAAGCACAGATACGCAGTATTTT.

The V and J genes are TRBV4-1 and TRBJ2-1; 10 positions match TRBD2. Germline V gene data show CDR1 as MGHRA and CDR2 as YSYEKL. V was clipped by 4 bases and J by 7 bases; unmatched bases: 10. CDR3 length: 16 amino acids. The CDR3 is CASSRAGTSVRNEQFF. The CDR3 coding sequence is TGCGCCAGCAGCCGAGCCGGGACTAGCGTCCGAAATGAGCAGTTCTTC.

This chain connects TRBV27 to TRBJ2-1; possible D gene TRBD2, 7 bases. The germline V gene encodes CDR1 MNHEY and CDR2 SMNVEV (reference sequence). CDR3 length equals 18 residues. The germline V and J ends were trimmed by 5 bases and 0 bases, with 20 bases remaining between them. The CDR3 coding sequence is TGTGCCAGCAGTCTCGGGGGGCGGGGGTCAAGCTCCTACAATGAGCAGTTCTTC. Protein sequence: CASSLGGRGSSSYNEQFF.

The CDR3 reads CASIKPGGPNEKLFF. The CDR3 nucleotides are TGTGCCAGCATTAAACCAGGGGGCCCTAATGAAAAACTGTTTTTT. This chain links TRBV6-1 with TRBJ1-4; 8 positions agree with TRBD1. Germline lookup yields CDR1 MNHNS and CDR2 SASEGT. This CDR3 has 15 residues. V shed 7 bases, J shed 3 bases, and the junction held 7 bases outside the gene matches.

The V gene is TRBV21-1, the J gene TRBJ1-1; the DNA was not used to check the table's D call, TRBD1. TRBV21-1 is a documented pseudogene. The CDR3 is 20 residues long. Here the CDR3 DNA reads TGTGCCAGCAGCAAAGGAGAAGAGGGACAGGGGGCGACTACTGGCACTGAAGCTTTCTTT. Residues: CASSKGEEGQGATTGTEAFF.

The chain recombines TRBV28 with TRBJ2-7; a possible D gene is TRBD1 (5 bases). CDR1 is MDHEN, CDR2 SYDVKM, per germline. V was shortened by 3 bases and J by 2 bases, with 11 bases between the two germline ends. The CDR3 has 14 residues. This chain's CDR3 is CASSFGQGPYEQYF. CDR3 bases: TGTGCCAGCAGTTTCGGGCAGGGTCCCTACGAGCAGTACTTC.